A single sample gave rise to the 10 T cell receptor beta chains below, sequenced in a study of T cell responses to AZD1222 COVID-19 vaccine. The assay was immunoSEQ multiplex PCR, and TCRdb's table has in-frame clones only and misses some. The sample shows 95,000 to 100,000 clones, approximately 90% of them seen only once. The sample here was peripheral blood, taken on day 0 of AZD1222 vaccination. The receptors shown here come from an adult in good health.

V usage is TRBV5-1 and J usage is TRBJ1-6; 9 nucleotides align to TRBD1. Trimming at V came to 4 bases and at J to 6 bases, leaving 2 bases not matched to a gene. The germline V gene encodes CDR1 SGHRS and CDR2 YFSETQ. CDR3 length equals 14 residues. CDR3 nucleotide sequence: TGCGCCAGCAGCCGGGACAGGGTTAATTCACCCCTCCACTTT. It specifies CASSRDRVNSPLHF.

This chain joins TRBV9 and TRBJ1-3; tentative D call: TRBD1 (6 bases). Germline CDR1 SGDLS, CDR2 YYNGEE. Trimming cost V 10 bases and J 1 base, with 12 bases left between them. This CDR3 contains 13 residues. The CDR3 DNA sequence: TGTGCCGGAGACAGGTTATCTGGAAACACCATATATTTT. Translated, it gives CAGDRLSGNTIYF.

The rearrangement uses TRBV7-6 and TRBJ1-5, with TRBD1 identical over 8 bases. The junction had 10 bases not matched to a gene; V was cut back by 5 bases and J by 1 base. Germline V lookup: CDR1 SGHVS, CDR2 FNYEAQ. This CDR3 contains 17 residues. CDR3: CASSRTRGQGSNQPQHF. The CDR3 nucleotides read TGTGCCAGCAGCCGCACCAGGGGGCAGGGAAGCAATCAGCCCCAGCATTTT.

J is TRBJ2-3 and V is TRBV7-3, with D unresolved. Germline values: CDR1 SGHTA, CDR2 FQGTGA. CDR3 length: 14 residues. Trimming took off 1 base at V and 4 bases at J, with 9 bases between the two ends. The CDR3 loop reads CASSLNLASDTQYF. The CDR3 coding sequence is TGTGCCAGCAGCTTAAATTTGGCTTCAGATACGCAGTATTTT.

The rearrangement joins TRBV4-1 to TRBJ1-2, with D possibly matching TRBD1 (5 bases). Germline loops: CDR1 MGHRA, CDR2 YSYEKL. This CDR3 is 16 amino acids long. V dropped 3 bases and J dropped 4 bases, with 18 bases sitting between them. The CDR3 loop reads CASSQGDVRLGYGYTF. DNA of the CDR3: TGCGCCAGCAGCCAGGGGGACGTCCGCCTCGGCTATGGCTACACCTTC.

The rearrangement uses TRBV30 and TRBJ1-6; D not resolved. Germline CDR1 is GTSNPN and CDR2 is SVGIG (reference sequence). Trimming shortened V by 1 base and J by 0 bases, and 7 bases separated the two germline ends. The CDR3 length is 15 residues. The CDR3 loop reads CAWSDFGSYNSPLHF. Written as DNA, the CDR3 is TGTGCCTGGAGTGACTTCGGCTCCTATAATTCACCCCTCCACTTT.

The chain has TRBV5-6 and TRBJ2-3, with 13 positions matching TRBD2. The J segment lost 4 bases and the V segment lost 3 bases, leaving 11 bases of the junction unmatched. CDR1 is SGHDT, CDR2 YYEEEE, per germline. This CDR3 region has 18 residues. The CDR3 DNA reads TGTGCCAGCAGCTCAACTAGCGGGGGGGCCTGGAGGGCAGATACGCAGTATTTT. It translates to CASSSTSGGAWRADTQYF.

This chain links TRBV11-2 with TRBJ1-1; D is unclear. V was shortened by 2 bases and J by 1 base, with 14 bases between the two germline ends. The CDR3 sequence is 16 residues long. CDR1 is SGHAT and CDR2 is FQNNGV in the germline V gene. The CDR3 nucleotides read TGTGCCAGCAGCTTATGGCGGGGAAGTACGAACACTGAAGCTTTCTTT. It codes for CASSLWRGSTNTEAFF.

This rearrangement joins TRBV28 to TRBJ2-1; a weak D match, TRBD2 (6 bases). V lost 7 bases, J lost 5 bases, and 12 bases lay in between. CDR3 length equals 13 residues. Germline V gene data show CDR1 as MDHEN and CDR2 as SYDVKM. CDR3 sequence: CASTLGGDNEQFF. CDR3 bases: TGTGCCAGCACCCTCGGAGGGGACAATGAGCAGTTCTTC.

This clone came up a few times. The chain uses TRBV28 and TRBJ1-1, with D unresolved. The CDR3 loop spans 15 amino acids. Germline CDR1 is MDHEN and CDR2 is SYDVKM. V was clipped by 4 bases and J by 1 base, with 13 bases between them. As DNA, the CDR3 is TGTGCCAGCAGTTCTCATGGGGAGGGGAACACTGAAGCTTTCTTT. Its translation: CASSSHGEGNTEAFF.